The rows below give T cell receptor beta chains drawn from one sample of a study of CD8 T cells in ankylosing spondylitis. From the 5' RACE reads, TCRdb called clonotypes with MiXCR, one entry per CDR3 protein. The profile covers 750,000 to 850,000 distinct CDR3 sequences, with about 11% appearing a single time and approximately 0.51% taken by the ten largest. The source material was blood, either unsorted or a sorted T cell fraction (not recorded which). The receptor source for this set is a male donor with ankylosing spondylitis. CDR3s include the opening cysteine and the closing phenylalanine or tryptophan. D genes are given only for firm matches. Only part of the rows carry a size: once, few, many, or a class if the clone is expanded.

CASRILGARNQPQHF	TGTGCCAGCAGGATCCTCGGGGCCCGCAATCAGCCCCAGCATTTT	TRBJ1-5	.	TRBV27	.
CASSEQGRADTQYF	TGTGCCAGCAGTGAGCAGGGGCGGGCAGATACGCAGTATTTT	TRBJ2-3	.	TRBV6-4	.
CASSPATDTQYF	TGTGCCAGCAGTCCTGCCACAGATACGCAGTATTTT	TRBJ2-3	.	TRBV25-1	many
CASSSLAGANTGELFF	TGCGCCAGCAGCTCCCTAGCGGGGGCGAACACCGGGGAGCTGTTTTTT	TRBJ2-2	TRBD2	TRBV5-1	few
CATQPYDRGEGPQYF	TGTGCCACCCAGCCCTACGACAGGGGTGAGGGCCCGCAGTACTTC	TRBJ2-7	TRBD1	TRBV9	few
CSVRGPYYEQYF	TGCAGCGTACGGGGCCCATACTACGAGCAGTACTTC	TRBJ2-7	.	TRBV29-1	many
CAISESGTVFEQYF	TGTGCCATCAGTGAGTCAGGGACAGTATTCGAGCAGTACTTC	TRBJ2-7	TRBD1	TRBV10-3	.
CASQKQGVSYEQYF	TGTGCCAGCCAAAAACAGGGGGTATCCTACGAGCAGTACTTC	TRBJ2-7	TRBD1	TRBV6-1	.
CSAGMGPLNTEAFF	TGCAGTGCCGGAATGGGACCGCTGAACACTGAAGCTTTCTTT	TRBJ1-1	.	TRBV20-1	few
CSASWQGGQPQHF	TGCAGTGCTAGTTGGCAGGGGGGCCAGCCCCAGCATTTT	TRBJ1-5	TRBD1	TRBV20-1	.
CASSLAIGASVPPPGYTF	TGTGCCAGCAGCTTGGCTATAGGGGCTTCCGTCCCCCCGCCCGGCTACACCTTC	TRBJ1-2	.	TRBV5-5	.
CASRGSSRNEQYF	TGTGCCAGCAGAGGGAGTTCAAGAAACGAGCAGTACTTC	TRBJ2-7	.	TRBV6-1	.
CSASITGVRTDTQYF	TGCAGTGCTAGCATTACGGGGGTCCGCACAGATACGCAGTATTTT	TRBJ2-3	.	TRBV20-1	.
CASSLSGSQETQYF	TGTGCCAGCAGTCTTAGCGGGTCTCAAGAGACCCAGTACTTC	TRBJ2-5	TRBD2	TRBV6-1	many
CASSQGRPSGGPLTTMKQFF	TGTGCCAGCAGCCAAGGTCGGCCTAGCGGGGGGCCCCTTACTACAATGAAGCAGTTCTTC	TRBJ2-1	TRBD2	TRBV3-1	.
CAISEVSGRIDEQFF	TGTGCCATCAGTGAGGTTAGCGGGAGAATAGATGAGCAGTTCTTC	TRBJ2-1	TRBD2	TRBV10-3	many
CASSLSGVAEKLFF	TGTGCCAGCAGCTTAAGTGGTGTTGCTGAAAAACTGTTTTTT	TRBJ1-4	.	TRBV7-2	few
CSARALGKSGDEQFF	TGCAGTGCTAGGGCCTTAGGCAAGTCAGGAGATGAGCAGTTCTTC	TRBJ2-1	.	TRBV20-1	few
CASRAGGLTEAFF	TGTGCCAGCAGGGCCGGGGGGCTGACTGAAGCTTTCTTT	TRBJ1-1	.	TRBV6-1	few
CASSLVDRVTGELFF	TGCGCCAGCAGCTTGGTCGACAGGGTCACCGGGGAGCTGTTTTTT	TRBJ2-2	TRBD1	TRBV5-1	few
CASTDRRPTDTQYF	TGTGCCAGCACCGACCGGAGGCCCACAGATACGCAGTATTTT	TRBJ2-3	.	TRBV6-2/TRBV6-3	many
CASDMARELSNTEAFF	TGTGCCAGCGACATGGCCCGCGAGTTGTCGAACACTGAAGCTTTCTTT	TRBJ1-1	.	TRBV21-1	many
CASSPPGALHEQYF	TGTGCCAGCAGTCCGCCGGGAGCGCTTCACGAGCAGTACTTC	TRBJ2-7	.	TRBV6-2/TRBV6-3	.
CASSYLRGLETQYF	TGTGCCAGCAGTTACTTACGGGGGTTGGAGACCCAGTACTTC	TRBJ2-5	.	TRBV6-5	many
CSARDSTVMNTEAFF	TGCAGTGCTAGAGATTCAACAGTAATGAACACTGAAGCTTTCTTT	TRBJ1-1	.	TRBV20-1	few
CAISDQYTDTQYF	TGTGCCATCAGTGACCAGTACACAGATACGCAGTATTTT	TRBJ2-3	.	TRBV10-3	few